Presented here are 10 T cell receptor beta chains from one specimen sequenced in a study of shared clonotypes between healthy human individuals. Sequencing was performed with immunoSEQ multiplex PCR; in TCRdb, only in-frame clones are kept and a portion is missing. The sample gives over 400,000 clones, roughly 80% of which show up once; around 12% is in the top ten. The source material was PBMCs. All receptors derive from a woman aged 40 to 50 in good health. Some clones in this sample may be carry-over from other donors' samples.

The chain is built from TRBV19 and TRBJ2-1, with a tentative D call TRBD2 (7 bases). The V gene's germline CDR1 is LNHDA and CDR2 SQIVND (reference sequence). The V end lost 5 bases, the J end lost 3 bases, and 14 bases lay between the germline ends. There are 15 residues in the CDR3. The DNA for the CDR3 is TGTGCCAGTAGTCAGGGGAGGGCACGCTACAATGAGCAGTTCTTC. This gives the protein CASSQGRARYNEQFF.

This clone was picked up a small number of times. CDR3 nucleotide sequence: TGTGCCAGCAGGGACCGGGACTACAACACCGGGGAGCTGTTTTTT. This gives the protein CASRDRDYNTGELFF. The chain carries TRBV7-9 and TRBJ2-2; 7 bases are shared with TRBD2. Trimming removed 6 bases from V and 2 bases from J; junction bases left unmatched: 6. Germline CDR1 is SEHNR and CDR2 is FQNEAQ (reference sequence). The CDR3 runs to 15 residues.

Turning to this clone: The sample holds other DNA sequences that translate to the same CDR3. The chain joins TRBV11-3 to TRBJ1-1; D gene unclear. This CDR3 contains 14 residues. Germline-derived CDR1 and CDR2 are SGHNT and YENEEA. Trimming pared 1 base from V and 2 bases from J, leaving 8 bases between. The CDR3 loop is CASSLGRGNTEAFF. The CDR3, as DNA: TGTGCCAGCAGCTTAGGGCGTGGTAACACTGAAGCTTTCTTT.

The sample holds one count of this clone. The gene calls are TRBV6-6 and TRBJ1-6, with 9 bases aligning to TRBD1. From germline, CDR1 is MNHNY and CDR2 SVGAGI (reference sequence). V shed 6 bases, J shed 10 bases, and the junction held 13 bases outside the gene matches. This CDR3 is built from 16 residues. This CDR3 is CASSTIAGQGESPLHF. The CDR3 nucleotides are TGTGCCAGCAGCACAATAGCGGGACAGGGTGAATCACCCCTCCACTTT.

The genes are TRBV27 and TRBJ2-1; 11 bases fit TRBD2. The CDR3 spans 15 residues. Germline CDR1 MNHEY, CDR2 SMNVEV (reference sequence). V shed 5 bases and J 4 bases; nucleotides not matched to a gene: 4. Here the CDR3 DNA reads TGTGCCAGCAGTCGGGGACTAGCGGCTTACAATGAGCAGTTCTTC. Protein: CASSRGLAAYNEQFF.

With respect to this clone: The same CDR3 can be traced to other DNA sequences in this sample. The chain couples TRBV28 to TRBJ2-3; the D is unclear. V was cut by 2 bases and J by 1 base, with 4 bases left in between. Per the germline V gene, CDR1 is MDHEN and CDR2 is SYDVKM. This CDR3 is 13 amino acids long. The CDR3 is CASSLGGTDTQYF. CDR3 nucleotide sequence: TGTGCCAGCAGTTTAGGGGGCACAGATACGCAGTATTTT.

J is TRBJ1-1 and V is TRBV29-1, with D possibly matching TRBD1 (5 bases). Germline values: CDR1 SQVTM, CDR2 ANQGSEA. The CDR3 is made up of 13 amino acids. The V end lost 8 bases, the J end lost 1 base, and 14 bases lay between the germline ends. CDR3 in amino acids: CSTDRGTNTEAFF. The CDR3 nucleotides are TGCAGCACCGACCGCGGGACGAACACTGAAGCTTTCTTT.

V gene TRBV7-2 combines with J gene TRBJ1-4; 7 positions agree with TRBD1. V lost 3 bases and J lost 9; bases outside the gene matches: 4. This CDR3 has 13 amino acids. Germline CDR1 SGHTA, CDR2 FQGNSA. CDR3 sequence reads: CASSLEQGQKLFF. CDR3 DNA: TGTGCCAGCAGCTTGGAACAGGGGCAAAAACTGTTTTTT.

This chain joins TRBV7-9 and TRBJ2-7, with 8 positions matching TRBD1. With V trimmed by 5 bases and J by 1 base, 10 bases remained unmatched. CDR1 and CDR2 (germline): SEHNR, FQNEAQ (reference sequence). CDR3 length equals 16 residues. The DNA of the CDR3 is TGTGCCAGCAGCCCCCCTGACAGGGGCGTTTCCTACGAGCAGTACTTC. This sequence encodes CASSPPDRGVSYEQYF.

The rearrangement joins TRBV5-8 to TRBJ2-7; D ambiguous. There are 15 residues in the CDR3. CDR1 is SGHTS and CDR2 is YDEGEE in the germline V gene. Trimming removed 0 bases at V and 0 bases at J, with 10 bases between. The CDR3: CASSLGWPGSYEQYF. DNA of the CDR3: TGTGCCAGCAGCTTGGGTTGGCCGGGCTCCTACGAGCAGTACTTC.